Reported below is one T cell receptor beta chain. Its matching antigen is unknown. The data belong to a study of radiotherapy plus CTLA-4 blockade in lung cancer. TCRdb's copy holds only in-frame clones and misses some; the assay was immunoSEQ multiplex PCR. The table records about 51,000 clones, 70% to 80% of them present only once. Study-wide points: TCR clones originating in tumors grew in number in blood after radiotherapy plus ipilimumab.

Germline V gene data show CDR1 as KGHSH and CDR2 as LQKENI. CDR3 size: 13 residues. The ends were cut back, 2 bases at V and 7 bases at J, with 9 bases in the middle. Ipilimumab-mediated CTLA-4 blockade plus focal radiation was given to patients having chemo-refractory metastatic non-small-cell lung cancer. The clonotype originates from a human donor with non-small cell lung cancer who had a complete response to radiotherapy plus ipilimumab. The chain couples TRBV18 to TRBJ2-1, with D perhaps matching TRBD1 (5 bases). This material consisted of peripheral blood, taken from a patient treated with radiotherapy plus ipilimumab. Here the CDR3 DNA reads TGTGCCAGCTCACCAGGGGCGTATAATGAGCAGTTCTTC. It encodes CASSPGAYNEQFF.